These T cell receptor beta chains were read from a single sample in a study of blood T cell repertoires in COVID-19. Libraries were prepared by immunoSEQ multiplex PCR; TCRdb keeps only in-frame clonotypes and omits some of them. The sample contains about 96,000 clones, approximately 84% of which appear only once. The sequenced material came from peripheral blood. Source of these receptors: a woman aged 55-69 years with acute or convalescent COVID-19. The CDR3 runs from the conserved cysteine through the conserved F or W. A D gene is named only where the DNA matches it firmly. Size is omitted from some rows. Given values are once, few, many or a class for expanded clones.

TRBD1	-	TRBV3-1/TRBV3-2	15	TRBJ2-1	CASSQEGTGDNEQFF	TGTGCCAGCAGCCAAGAGGGGACAGGGGACAATGAGCAGTTCTTC
-	-	TRBV6-5	12	TRBJ2-3	CASRSRRDTQYF	TGTGCCAGCAGGAGTCGGAGGGATACGCAGTATTTT
TRBD1	-	TRBV12-5	16	TRBJ1-4	CASGLGSTGGREKLFF	TGTGCTAGTGGTTTGGGATCGACAGGGGGTCGTGAAAAACTGTTTTTT
TRBD1	-	TRBV7-9	15	TRBJ2-7	CASSHAGTGTYEQYF	TGTGCCAGCAGCCACGCCGGGACAGGAACCTACGAGCAGTACTTC
-	once	TRBV7-7	13	TRBJ2-2	CASSPRGTGELFF	TGTGCTAGCAGCCCGCGAGGCACCGGGGAGCTGTTTTTT
-	-	TRBV2	15	TRBJ1-1	CASSERLGGSTEAFF	TGTGCCAGCAGTGAAAGGTTGGGGGGTTCCACTGAAGCTTTCTTT
TRBD1	-	TRBV18	15	TRBJ1-1	CASSPTRDSGDEAFF	TGTGCCAGCTCACCAACCCGGGACAGCGGAGATGAAGCTTTCTTT
TRBD2	-	TRBV3-1/TRBV3-2	13	TRBJ2-7	CASSQEGLGEQYF	TGTGCCAGCAGCCAAGAAGGACTAGGCGAGCAGTACTTC
-	-	TRBV5-1	15	TRBJ1-2	CASSLVGGANYGYTF	TGCGCCAGCAGCTTGGTGGGGGGAGCTAACTATGGCTACACCTTC
-	-	TRBV6-5	14	TRBJ1-6	CASSYSRQKSPLHF	TGTGCCAGCAGTTACTCGAGGCAGAAATCACCCCTCCACTTT
-	-	TRBV4-3	15	TRBJ2-3	CASSQDLGRGDTQYF	TGCGCCAGCAGCCAAGATCTCGGTCGCGGAGATACGCAGTATTTT
TRBD1	-	TRBV7-9	14	TRBJ1-3	CASSSGGFGNTIYF	TGTGCCAGCAGCTCAGGGGGATTCGGAAACACCATATATTTT
TRBD1	-	TRBV19	14	TRBJ1-5	CASSTTGGTQPQHF	TGTGCCAGTAGTACGACAGGGGGGACTCAGCCCCAGCATTTT
TRBD1	-	TRBV11-1	15	TRBJ2-7	CASSRTGNRQDEQYF	TGTGCCAGCAGCCGGACAGGGAACCGGCAGGACGAGCAGTACTTC
-	-	TRBV6-5	14	TRBJ2-2	CASNRTPRTGELFF	TGTGCCAGCAATCGGACACCGAGGACCGGGGAGCTGTTTTTT
-	-	TRBV21-1	14	TRBJ1-2	CASSRGGLDYGYTF	TGTGCCAGCAGCAGAGGGGGCCTGGACTATGGCTACACCTTC
TRBD2	-	TRBV18	13	TRBJ2-1	CASSPGTKNEQFF	TGTGCCAGCTCACCCGGGACTAAGAATGAGCAGTTCTTC
TRBD2	-	TRBV7-8	19	TRBJ2-1	CASSPSRFVRSGGENEQFF	TGTGCCAGCAGCCCAAGTCGGTTTGTAAGGAGCGGGGGGGAAAATGAGCAGTTCTTC
-	-	TRBV5-1	14	TRBJ1-4	CASRGGRAGEKLFF	TGCGCCAGCCGTGGGGGCAGGGCCGGGGAAAAACTGTTTTTT
-	few	TRBV10-3	11	TRBJ2-5	CAISDLETQYF	TGTGCCATCAGTGACCTAGAGACCCAGTACTTC
-	few	TRBV5-6	16	TRBJ2-5	CASSLGAPGRQETQYF	TGTGCCAGCAGCTTGGGGGCCCCGGGGAGACAAGAGACCCAGTACTTC
TRBD1	many	TRBV12-3/TRBV12-4	13	TRBJ1-5	CASSSDRGGPQHF	TGTGCCAGCAGTTCAGACAGGGGAGGGCCCCAGCATTTT
-	-	TRBV7-9	15	TRBJ1-2	CASSPVGRTNYGYTF	TGTGCCAGCAGCCCTGTGGGCAGAACTAACTATGGCTACACCTTC
-	-	TRBV28	15	TRBJ1-1	CASSYRTGFVGEAFF	TGTGCCAGCAGTTACAGGACGGGTTTCGTGGGGGAAGCTTTCTTT
TRBD2	-	TRBV9	15	TRBJ2-7	CASSRSGGRPYEQYF	TGTGCCAGCAGCCGGAGCGGGGGCAGACCCTACGAGCAGTACTTC
TRBD1	-	TRBV10-3	14	TRBJ1-5	CAISWDRDNQPQHF	TGTGCCATCAGTTGGGACAGGGACAATCAGCCCCAGCATTTT
TRBD2	-	TRBV11-2	16	TRBJ2-2	CASSWTSGGRTGELFF	TGTGCCAGCAGCTGGACTAGCGGGGGCCGGACCGGGGAGCTGTTTTTT
TRBD2	-	TRBV5-5	16	TRBJ2-5	CASSLGKTSGEETQYF	TGTGCCAGCAGCTTGGGCAAGACTAGCGGGGAAGAGACCCAGTACTTC
TRBD2	-	TRBV3-1/TRBV3-2	14	TRBJ2-1	CASSQGLAHNEQFF	TGTGCCAGCAGCCAAGGACTAGCCCACAATGAGCAGTTCTTC
-	-	TRBV30	13	TRBJ1-2	CAWTLGGDYGYTF	TGTGCCTGGACCCTCGGGGGGGACTATGGCTACACCTTC
TRBD2	-	TRBV19	15	TRBJ2-2	CASSGGGMDTGELFF	TGTGCCAGTAGTGGGGGAGGGATGGACACCGGGGAGCTGTTTTTT
-	-	TRBV15	17	TRBJ2-1	CATSRGTVIADGNEQFF	TGTGCCACCAGCAGAGGCACCGTGATAGCGGATGGCAATGAGCAGTTCTTC
-	-	TRBV3-1/TRBV3-2	17	TRBJ2-3	CASSQGPVGVSTDTQYF	TGTGCCAGCAGCCAAGGTCCGGTCGGGGTTAGCACAGATACGCAGTATTTT
TRBD1	-	TRBV7-2	14	TRBJ2-1	CASIGTGGYNEQFF	TGTGCCAGCATCGGGACAGGGGGGTACAATGAGCAGTTCTTC
TRBD2	-	TRBV28	15	TRBJ2-1	CASSLATSGGNEQFF	TGTGCCAGCAGTTTAGCGACTAGCGGTGGCAATGAGCAGTTCTTC
-	-	TRBV3-1/TRBV3-2	16	TRBJ1-4	CASSHSYRKFNEKLFF	TGTGCCAGCAGCCATTCATACAGGAAATTTAATGAAAAACTGTTTTTT